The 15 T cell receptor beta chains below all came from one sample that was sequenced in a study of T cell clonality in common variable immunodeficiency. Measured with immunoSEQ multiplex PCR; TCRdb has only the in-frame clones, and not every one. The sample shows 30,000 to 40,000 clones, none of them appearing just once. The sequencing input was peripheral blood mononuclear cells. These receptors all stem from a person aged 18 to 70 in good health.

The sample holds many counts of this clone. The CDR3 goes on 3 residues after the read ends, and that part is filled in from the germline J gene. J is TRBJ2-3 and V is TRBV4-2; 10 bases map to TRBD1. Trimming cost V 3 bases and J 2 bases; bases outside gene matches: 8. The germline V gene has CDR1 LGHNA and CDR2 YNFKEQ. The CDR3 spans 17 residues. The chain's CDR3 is CASSQATGGVLTDTQYF. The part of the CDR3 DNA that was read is TGTGCCAGCAGCCAGGCGACAGGGGGCGTTCTCACAGATACG.

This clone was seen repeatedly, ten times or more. CDR3 DNA, as far as it was read: TGTGCCAGCTCACCGCGAGCGGGCTACGATACG. Encoded protein: CASSPRAGYDT. The full CDR3 protein reads CASSPRAGYDTQYF. V gene TRBV18 combines with J gene TRBJ2-3; perhaps TRBD2 as D (6 bases). Read coverage stops 3 residues before the CDR3 terminus; the germline J gene supplies the remainder. The CDR3 runs 14 residues. Trimming removed 3 bases at V and 6 bases at J, with 13 bases between. Germline V gene lookup returns CDR1 KGHSH and CDR2 LQKENI.

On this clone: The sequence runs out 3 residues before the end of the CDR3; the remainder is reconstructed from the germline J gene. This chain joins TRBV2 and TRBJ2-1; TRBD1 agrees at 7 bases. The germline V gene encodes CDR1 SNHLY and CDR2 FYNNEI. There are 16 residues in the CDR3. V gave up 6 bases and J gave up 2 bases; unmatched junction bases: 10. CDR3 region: CASRSDTGATYNEQFF. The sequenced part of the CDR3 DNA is TGTGCCAGCAGGAGCGATACAGGGGCAACCTACAATGAG.

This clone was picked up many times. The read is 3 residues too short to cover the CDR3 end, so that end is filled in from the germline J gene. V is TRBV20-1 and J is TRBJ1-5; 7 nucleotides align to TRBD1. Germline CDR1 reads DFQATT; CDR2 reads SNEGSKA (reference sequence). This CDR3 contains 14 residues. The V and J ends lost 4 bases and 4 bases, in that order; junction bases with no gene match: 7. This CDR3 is CSAIRTGTNQPQHF. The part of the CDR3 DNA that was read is TGCAGTGCTATACGGACAGGAACAAATCAGCCC.

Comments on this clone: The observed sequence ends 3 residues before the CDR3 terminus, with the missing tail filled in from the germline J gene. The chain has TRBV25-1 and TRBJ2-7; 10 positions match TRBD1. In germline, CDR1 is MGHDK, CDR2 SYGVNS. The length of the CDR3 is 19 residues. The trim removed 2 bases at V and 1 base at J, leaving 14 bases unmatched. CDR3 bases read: TGTGCCAGCAGTGAACCCGGCAAAGGGACAGGGGTGGATTCCTACGAG. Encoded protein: CASSEPGKGTGVDSYE. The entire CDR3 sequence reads CASSEPGKGTGVDSYEQYF.

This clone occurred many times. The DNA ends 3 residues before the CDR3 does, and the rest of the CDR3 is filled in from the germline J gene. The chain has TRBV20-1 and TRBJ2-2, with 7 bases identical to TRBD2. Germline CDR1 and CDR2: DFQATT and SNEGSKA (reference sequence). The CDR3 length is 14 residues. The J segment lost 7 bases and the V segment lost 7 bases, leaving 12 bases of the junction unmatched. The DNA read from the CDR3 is TGCAGTGGAAGGGCGGGAGTAGGAATCGGGGAG. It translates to CSGRAGVGIGE. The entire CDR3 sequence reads CSGRAGVGIGELFF.

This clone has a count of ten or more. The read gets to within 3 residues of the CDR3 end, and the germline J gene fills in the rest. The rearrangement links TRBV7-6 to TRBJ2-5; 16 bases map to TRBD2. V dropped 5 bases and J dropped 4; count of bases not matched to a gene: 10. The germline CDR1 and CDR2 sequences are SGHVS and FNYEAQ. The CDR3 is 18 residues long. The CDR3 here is CASSTLGLAGGPLETQYF. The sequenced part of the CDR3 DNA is TGTGCCAGCAGCACCCTGGGACTAGCGGGAGGGCCGTTAGAGACC.

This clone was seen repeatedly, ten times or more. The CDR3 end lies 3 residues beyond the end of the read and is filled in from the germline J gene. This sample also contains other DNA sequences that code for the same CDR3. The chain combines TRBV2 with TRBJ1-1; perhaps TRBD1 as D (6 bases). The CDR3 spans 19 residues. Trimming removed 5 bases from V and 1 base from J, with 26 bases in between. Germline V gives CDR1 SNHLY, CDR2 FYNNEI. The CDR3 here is CASSQPSGPGTRENTEAFF. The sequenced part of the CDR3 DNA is TGTGCCAGCAGTCAGCCGTCCGGGCCAGGGACAAGGGAGAACACTGAA.

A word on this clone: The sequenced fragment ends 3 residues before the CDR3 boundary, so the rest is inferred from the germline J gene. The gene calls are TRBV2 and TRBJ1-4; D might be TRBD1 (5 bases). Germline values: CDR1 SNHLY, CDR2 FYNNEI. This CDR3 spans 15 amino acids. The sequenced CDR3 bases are TGTGCCAGCGGGGAGACTAGTGCTGGGGCCAACGTA. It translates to CASGETSAGANV. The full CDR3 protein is CASGETSAGANVLFF. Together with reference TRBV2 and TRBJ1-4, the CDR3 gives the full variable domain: EPEVTQTPSHQVTQMGQEVILRCVPISNHLYFYWYRQILGQKVEFLVSFYNNEISEKSEIFDDQFSVERPDGSNFTLKIRSTKLEDSAMYFCASGETSAGANVLFFGSGTQLSVL.

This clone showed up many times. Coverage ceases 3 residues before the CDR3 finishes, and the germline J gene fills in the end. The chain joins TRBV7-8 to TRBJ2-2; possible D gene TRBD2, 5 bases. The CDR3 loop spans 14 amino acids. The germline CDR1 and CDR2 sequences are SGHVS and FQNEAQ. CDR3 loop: CASSLGGWREKLFF. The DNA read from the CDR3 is TGTGCCAGCAGCTTAGGCGGGTGGCGTGAAAAG.

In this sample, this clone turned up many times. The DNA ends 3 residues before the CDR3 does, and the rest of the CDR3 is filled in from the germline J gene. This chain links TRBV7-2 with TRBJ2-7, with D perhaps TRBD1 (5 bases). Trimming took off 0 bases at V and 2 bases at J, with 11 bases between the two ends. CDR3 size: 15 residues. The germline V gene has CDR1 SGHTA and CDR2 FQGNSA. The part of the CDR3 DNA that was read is TGTGCCAGCAGCTTAGCGCCAGGGAATGCCTACGAG. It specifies CASSLAPGNAYE. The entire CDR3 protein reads CASSLAPGNAYEQYF. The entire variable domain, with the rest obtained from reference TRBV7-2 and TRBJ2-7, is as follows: GAGVSQSPSNKVTEKGKDVELRCDPISGHTALYWYRQSLGQGLEFLIYFQGNSAPDKSGLPSDRFSAERTGGSVSTLTIQRTQQEDSAVYLCASSLAPGNAYEQYFGPGTRLTVT.

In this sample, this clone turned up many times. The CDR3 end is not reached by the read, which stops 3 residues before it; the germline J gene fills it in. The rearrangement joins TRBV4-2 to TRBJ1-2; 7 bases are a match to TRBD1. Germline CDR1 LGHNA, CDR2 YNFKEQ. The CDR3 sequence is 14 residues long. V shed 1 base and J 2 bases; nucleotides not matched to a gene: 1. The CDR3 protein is CASSQATGNYGYTF. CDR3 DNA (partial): TGTGCCAGCAGCCAAGCGACAGGGAACTATGGC.

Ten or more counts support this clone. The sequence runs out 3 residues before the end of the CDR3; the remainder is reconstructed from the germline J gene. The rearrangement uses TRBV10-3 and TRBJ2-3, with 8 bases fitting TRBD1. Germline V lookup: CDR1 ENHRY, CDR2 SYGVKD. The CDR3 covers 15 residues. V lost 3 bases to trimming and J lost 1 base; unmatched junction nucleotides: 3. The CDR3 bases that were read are TGTGCCATCAGTGACAGGGGGCCCCGCACAGATACG. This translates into CAISDRGPRTDT. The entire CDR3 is CAISDRGPRTDTQYF.

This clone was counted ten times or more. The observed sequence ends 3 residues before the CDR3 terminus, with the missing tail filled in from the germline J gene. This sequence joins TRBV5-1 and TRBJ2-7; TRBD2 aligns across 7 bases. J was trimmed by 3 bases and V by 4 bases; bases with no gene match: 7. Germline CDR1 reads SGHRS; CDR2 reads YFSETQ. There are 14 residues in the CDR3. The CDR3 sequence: CASSQGLEGYEQYF. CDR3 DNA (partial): TGCGCCAGCAGCCAAGGACTAGAGGGCTACGAG.

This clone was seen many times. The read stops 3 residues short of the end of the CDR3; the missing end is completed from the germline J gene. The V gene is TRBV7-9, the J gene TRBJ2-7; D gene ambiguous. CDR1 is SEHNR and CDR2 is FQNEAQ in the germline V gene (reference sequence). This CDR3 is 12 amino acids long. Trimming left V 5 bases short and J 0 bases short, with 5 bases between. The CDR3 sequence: CASSTSSYEQYF. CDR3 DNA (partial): TGTGCCAGCAGCACAAGCTCCTACGAG.